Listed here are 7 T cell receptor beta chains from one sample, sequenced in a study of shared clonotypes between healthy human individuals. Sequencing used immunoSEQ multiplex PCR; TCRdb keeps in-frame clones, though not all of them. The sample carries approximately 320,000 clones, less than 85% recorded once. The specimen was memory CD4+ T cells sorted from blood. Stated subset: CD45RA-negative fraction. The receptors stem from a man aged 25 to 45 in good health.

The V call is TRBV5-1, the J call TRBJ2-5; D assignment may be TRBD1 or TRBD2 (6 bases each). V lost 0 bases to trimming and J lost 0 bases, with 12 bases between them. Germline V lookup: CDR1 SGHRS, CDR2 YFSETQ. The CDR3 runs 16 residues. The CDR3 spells CASSLEGGNYQETQYF. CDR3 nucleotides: TGCGCCAGCAGCTTGGAAGGGGGGAACTACCAAGAGACCCAGTACTTC.

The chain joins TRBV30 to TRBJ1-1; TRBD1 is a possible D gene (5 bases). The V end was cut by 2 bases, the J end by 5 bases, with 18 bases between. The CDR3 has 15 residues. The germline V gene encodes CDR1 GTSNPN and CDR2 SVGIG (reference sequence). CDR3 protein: CAWSIQGGFRTEAFF. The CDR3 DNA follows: TGTGCCTGGAGTATCCAGGGAGGGTTTAGGACTGAAGCTTTCTTT.

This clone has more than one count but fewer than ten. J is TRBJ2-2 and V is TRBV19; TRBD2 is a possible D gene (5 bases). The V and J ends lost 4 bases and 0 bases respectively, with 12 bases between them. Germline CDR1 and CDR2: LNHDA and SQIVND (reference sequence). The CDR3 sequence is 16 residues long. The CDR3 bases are TGTGCCAGTAGTAAAAGCCTAGCCGCGAACACCGGGGAGCTGTTTTTT. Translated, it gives CASSKSLAANTGELFF.

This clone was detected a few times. The CDR3 region has the DNA TGTGCCAGCAGTGAGTCGAACAGGGAAGCGGAGCGCTACAATGAGCAGTTCTTC. This sequence encodes CASSESNREAERYNEQFF. The V call is TRBV25-1, the J call TRBJ2-1; tentative D call: TRBD1 (6 bases). Trimming stripped 3 bases from V and 3 bases from J, with 21 bases between. The CDR3 has 18 residues. Germline lookup yields CDR1 MGHDK and CDR2 SYGVNS.

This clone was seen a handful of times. CDR3 DNA sequence: TGTGCCAGCAGCTTAAGAAGGGGAGATACGCAGTATTTT. Protein sequence: CASSLRRGDTQYF. The chain carries TRBV7-3 and TRBJ2-3; tentatively, D is TRBD1 (5 bases). The germline V and J ends were trimmed by 1 base and 5 bases, with 7 bases remaining between them. Germline V gene sequence: CDR1 SGHTA, CDR2 FQGTGA. The CDR3 is 13 amino acids.

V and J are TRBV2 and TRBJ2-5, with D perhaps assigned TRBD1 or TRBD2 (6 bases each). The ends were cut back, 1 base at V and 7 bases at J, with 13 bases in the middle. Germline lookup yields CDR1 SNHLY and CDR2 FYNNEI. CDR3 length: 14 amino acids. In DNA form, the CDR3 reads TGTGCCAGCAGTGAAGGCAGGGGAGGAGGGACCCAGTACTTC. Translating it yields CASSEGRGGGTQYF.

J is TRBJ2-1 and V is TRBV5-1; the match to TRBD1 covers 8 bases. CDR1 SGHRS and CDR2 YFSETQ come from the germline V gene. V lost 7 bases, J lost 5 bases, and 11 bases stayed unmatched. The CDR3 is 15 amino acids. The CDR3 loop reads CASGEVRGLNNEQFF. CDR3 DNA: TGCGCCAGCGGTGAAGTCAGGGGGCTGAACAATGAGCAGTTCTTC.